The clone carrying this T cell receptor beta chain was counted only a few times. One end of the junction fails to match germline, which may point to a read error. Time point noted: newly diagnosed GD, antithyroid drugs for less than 3 months. The TCR library was prepared using RNA isolated from PBMCs. The data derive from a study of regulatory T cells in long-lasting Graves disease. This CDR3 has 12 amino acids. Germline values: CDR1 MDHEN, CDR2 SYDVKM. The TCR beta library used iRepertoire HTBI primers with Arm-PCR amplification of CDR3. TCRdb re-derived calls from the multiplex PCR reads in MiXCR, one entry per CDR3 protein. The data show 680,000 or so distinct CDR3 sequences, about 15% seen once. The same sample was also used in a study of T cells in Graves' hyperthyroidism and ophthalmopathy.

This TCR derives from a young woman with Graves disease. Here the sequenced sample was peripheral blood mononuclear cells (PBMCs), taken at new diagnosis, from a patient treated with antithyroid drugs. The chain couples TRBV28 to TRBJ2-7, with D hard to call. The CDR3 spells CASMTSPYEQHF. The DNA for the CDR3 is TGTGCCAGCATGACCAGCCCTTACGAGCAGCACTTC.